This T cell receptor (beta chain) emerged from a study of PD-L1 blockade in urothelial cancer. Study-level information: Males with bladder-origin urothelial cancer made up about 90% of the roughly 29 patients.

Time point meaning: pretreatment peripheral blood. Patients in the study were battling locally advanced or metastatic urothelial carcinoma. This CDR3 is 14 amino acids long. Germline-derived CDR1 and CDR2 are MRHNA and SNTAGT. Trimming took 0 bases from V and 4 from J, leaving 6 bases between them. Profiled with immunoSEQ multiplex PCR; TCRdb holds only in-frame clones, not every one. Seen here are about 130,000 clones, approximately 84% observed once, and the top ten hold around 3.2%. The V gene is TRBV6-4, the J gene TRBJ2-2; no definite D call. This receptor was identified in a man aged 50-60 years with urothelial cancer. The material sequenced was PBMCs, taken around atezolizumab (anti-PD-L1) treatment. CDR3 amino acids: CASSDSGGTGELFF. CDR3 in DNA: TGTGCCAGCAGTGACTCTGGCGGCACCGGGGAGCTGTTTTTT.